The TCR beta chain under discussion was sequenced for a study of T-cell memory formation after mild COVID-19. Study observations and caveats: Clones contracting day 15 to 85 were balanced CD4/CD8; later expanders leaned CD4+.

TCRdb passed the 5' RACE reads through MiXCR, listing each CDR3 protein once. The table lists fewer than 250,000 distinct CDR3 sequences, more than 9% of them singletons, with under 3.5% in the top ten. This clonotype has more than one count but fewer than ten. The antigen is undetermined. Looked up from germline, CDR1 is MNHNY and CDR2 is SVGAGI (reference sequence). The CDR3 is made up of 14 amino acids. Germline trimming cut 7 bases from V and 9 bases from J; bases unmatched to any gene: 9. The clonotype was recovered from a man aged 18 to 29 who had mild COVID-19 (a few samples of this study predate the infection). Cell type and time point are not known. Material: PBMCs or a T cell subset sorted from them (not recorded which). The chain employs TRBV6-6 and TRBJ1-5; 10 nucleotides align to TRBD1. CDR3 sequence reads: CASNIGQGDPPQHF. CDR3 sequence (DNA): TGTGCCAGCAATATAGGACAGGGGGACCCGCCCCAGCATTTT.